This T cell receptor beta chain comes out of a study of cytomegalovirus exposure and HLA in healthy donors. This table comes from immunoSEQ multiplex PCR, and its TCRdb copy is limited to in-frame clones, with some not included. The table shows 100,000 to 150,000 clones, with approximately 89% occurring only once. On this clone itself: Its antigen is not known.

General observations from the study: The authors listed over 150 TCR beta chains as cytomegalovirus-associated.

Sequencing was performed on PBMCs. This clonotype was sampled from a man aged 25-45 years in good health and CMV-seronegative.

The CDR3 sequence: CASSDRGQVLSGANVLTF. The CDR3, as DNA: TGTGCCAGCAGCGACCGGGGACAGGTCCTCTCTGGGGCCAACGTCCTGACTTTC. This chain links TRBV9 with TRBJ2-6; 8 nucleotides match TRBD1. J gave up 0 bases and V 3 bases, and 8 bases lay outside the gene matches. The CDR3 contains 18 residues. The germline V gene has CDR1 SGDLS and CDR2 YYNGEE.